These T cell receptor beta chains were read from a single sample in a study of T cells in tuberculosis. Assay used: immunoSEQ multiplex PCR; TCRdb lists only in-frame clones, some missing. The sample has about 40,000 clones; approximately 93% are singletons. The material sequenced was PBMCs, taken at tuberculosis diagnosis. The receptors come from an adult with tuberculosis. The CDR3 runs from the conserved cysteine through the conserved F or W. The D gene is left open where the match is weak. The size of a clone is reported for some rows only, either as once, few or many, or as a class for expanded clones.

d_call	v_call	j_call	clone_size	cdr3_nt	cdr3_aa
.	TRBV30	TRBJ2-2	.	TGTGCCTGGAAGGGGGGGCACGTCGCCGGGGAGCTGTTTTTT	CAWKGGHVAGELFF
.	TRBV5-6	TRBJ2-2	.	TGTGCCAGCAGCCGAGGGTCGGCGGTCGGCGGGGAGCTGTTTTTT	CASSRGSAVGGELFF
.	TRBV10-1	TRBJ2-3	.	TGCGCCAGCAATAACAGGGAACCAGATACGCAGTATTTT	CASNNREPDTQYF
.	TRBV13	TRBJ1-3	once	TGTGCCAGCAGCTTCCGGACAGACGTGGGCTCTGGAAACACCATATATTTT	CASSFRTDVGSGNTIYF
TRBD2	TRBV6-5	TRBJ2-1	.	TGTGCCAGCAGTTACCTGGGGACTAGCCCCAATGAGCAGTTCTTC	CASSYLGTSPNEQFF
TRBD2	TRBV11-2	TRBJ2-5	.	TGTGCCAGCAGCTTAGAACTAGCGGGTTGGGAGACCCAGTACTTC	CASSLELAGWETQYF
.	TRBV19	TRBJ1-4	.	TGTGCCAGTAGTACCCCGGCGGCAGCTAGCACTAATGAAAAACTGTTTTTT	CASSTPAAASTNEKLFF
.	TRBV9	TRBJ1-2	.	TGTGCCAGCAGCGTAGGTTCCAGGGCAGACGATGGCTACACCTTC	CASSVGSRADDGYTF
.	TRBV5-5	TRBJ1-5	.	TGTGCCAGCAGCAAGGGGGACAGCAATCAGCCCCAGCATTTT	CASSKGDSNQPQHF
.	TRBV7-3	TRBJ2-3	.	TGTGCCAGCAGCTTCGTCGGTAGCCCAGATACGCAGTATTTT	CASSFVGSPDTQYF
TRBD1	TRBV10-1	TRBJ1-4	.	TGCGCCAGACAGTCAGGGGGTCGGTTTAATGAAAAACTGTTTTTT	CARQSGGRFNEKLFF
TRBD1	TRBV13	TRBJ2-7	.	TGTGCCAGCAGTCCGACCGACAGGGGGTCCGAGCAGTACTTC	CASSPTDRGSEQYF
TRBD1	TRBV6-5	TRBJ2-1	.	TGTGCCAGCAGTGGGGACAGTCAATTTCGCAATGAGCAGTTCTTC	CASSGDSQFRNEQFF
.	TRBV5-6	TRBJ1-2	.	TGTGCCAGCAGCTTGGACAGGACCTATGGCTACACCTTC	CASSLDRTYGYTF
TRBD2	TRBV5-1	TRBJ2-1	.	TGCGCCAGCAGCTTGGCCCTTCTAGCGGGGCCCAACAATGAGCAGTTCTTC	CASSLALLAGPNNEQFF
TRBD1	TRBV7-6	TRBJ2-2	.	TGTGCCAGCAGCTCCCAATGGACAGGGGTTACCGGGGAGCTGTTTTTT	CASSSQWTGVTGELFF
TRBD1	TRBV6-5	TRBJ2-3	.	TGTGCCAGCAGTTACTCGGGGACAGGGGATCAGCCCCAGTATTTT	CASSYSGTGDQPQYF
.	TRBV30	TRBJ2-1	.	TGTGCCTGGAGTGTACAGGGCAGCGACAATGAGCAGTTCTTC	CAWSVQGSDNEQFF
.	TRBV18	TRBJ2-2	.	TGTGCCAGCCAGGGCGACGCGAACACCGGGGAGCTGTTTTTT	CASQGDANTGELFF
TRBD1	TRBV19	TRBJ1-1	.	TGTGCCAGTAGCCCGACCTGGGGACAGGGGAGCACTGAAGCTTTCTTT	CASSPTWGQGSTEAFF
TRBD1	TRBV2	TRBJ1-1	.	TGTGCCAGCAGGGGGACAGGGGAGGGCACTGAAGCTTTCTTT	CASRGTGEGTEAFF
.	TRBV9	TRBJ1-1	once	TGTGCCAGCAGCGTAGGGGCCGAGAACACTGAAGCTTTCTTT	CASSVGAENTEAFF
TRBD1	TRBV5-4	TRBJ1-1	.	TGTGCCAGCAGCTTGGGACAGGGCCTCTCCATGAACACTGAAGCTTTCTTT	CASSLGQGLSMNTEAFF
.	TRBV4-3	TRBJ2-1	.	TGCGCCAGCAGCCAAGATTGGGGCGTAGGCACCTACAATGAGCAGTTCTTC	CASSQDWGVGTYNEQFF
.	TRBV18	TRBJ1-2	.	TGTGCCAGCTCACCCACCGCGGCAGTCATGAGTGGCTACACCTTC	CASSPTAAVMSGYTF
.	TRBV7-2	TRBJ2-3	few	TGTGCCAGCAGCTCCTTTCCGCGGGGAAGCACAGATACGCAGTATTTT	CASSSFPRGSTDTQYF
.	TRBV28	TRBJ1-1	.	TGTGCCACCTCATCCACACCCGGTCGCAGGTCGAACACTGAAGCTTTCTTT	CATSSTPGRRSNTEAFF
TRBD1	TRBV12-5	TRBJ1-6	.	TGTGCTAGTGGTTTGGTACTGTCCGGGACAGGGCCAACCAGGTATAATTCACCCCTCCACTTT	CASGLVLSGTGPTRYNSPLHF
.	TRBV30	TRBJ1-1	.	TGTGCCTGGAGTGTAGGGGGCACTGAAGCTTTCTTT	CAWSVGGTEAFF
.	TRBV4-1	TRBJ2-3	.	TGCGCCAGCAGCCTTTCGACGGGATTCACAGATACGCAGTATTTT	CASSLSTGFTDTQYF
.	TRBV7-2	TRBJ1-6	.	TGTGCCAGCAGCGTAGAGGCCAACAGGGCGATCAATAATTCACCCCTCCACTTT	CASSVEANRAINNSPLHF
.	TRBV5-1	TRBJ2-3	.	TGCGCCAGCAGCTTCGGGAGATCTAGTCAGGCAGATACGCAGTATTTT	CASSFGRSSQADTQYF
.	TRBV6-5	TRBJ1-2	once	TGTGCCAGCACTCCCAGGCCGAGCTATGGCTACACCTTC	CASTPRPSYGYTF
TRBD1	TRBV7-2	TRBJ2-3	.	TGTGCCAGCAGCTTAGTTGGGACAGCCACAGATACGCAGTATTTT	CASSLVGTATDTQYF
TRBD1	TRBV25-1	TRBJ1-1	.	TGTGCCAGCAGAACCCAGGGGGTTCTGCCTGAAGCTTTCTTT	CASRTQGVLPEAFF
.	TRBV25-1	TRBJ2-7	.	TGTGCCAGCAGTTCGCCAGGTTTGTACGAGCAGTACTTC	CASSSPGLYEQYF
.	TRBV5-1	TRBJ1-2	.	TGCGCCAGCAGCTTGGGAGGGAACGAGCGGGATGGCTACACCTTC	CASSLGGNERDGYTF
TRBD1	TRBV7-9	TRBJ1-1	.	TGTGCCAGCTCACACGACAGGGCAAATCTGGACACTGAAGCTTTCTTT	CASSHDRANLDTEAFF
TRBD1	TRBV19	TRBJ2-5	.	TGTGCCAGTAGTCCGAGGACAGGACCCTGGGAGACCCAGTACTTC	CASSPRTGPWETQYF
TRBD1	TRBV27	TRBJ1-2	.	TGTGCCAGCAGTGCCCGACAGGGGGCGGGCTATGGCTACACCTTC	CASSARQGAGYGYTF
TRBD2	TRBV10-1	TRBJ2-1	once	TGCGCCAGCAGTGAGATAGCGGGGGGAAACAATGAGCAGTTCTTC	CASSEIAGGNNEQFF
.	TRBV9	TRBJ2-5	.	TGTGCCAGCAGCGTGGAGCATACCCTGAGGGAGACCCAGTACTTC	CASSVEHTLRETQYF
.	TRBV10-3	TRBJ1-5	.	TGTGCCATCAGTGACCCAGTTAACAATCAGCCCCAGCATTTT	CAISDPVNNQPQHF
.	TRBV19	TRBJ2-4	.	TGTGCCAGTACTTCAGGTTTTGGCAAAAACATTCAGTACTTC	CASTSGFGKNIQYF
.	TRBV25-1	TRBJ1-1	.	TGTGCCAGCAGTGAACCCCCAGGCCGTGGTCTGGCCACTGAAGCTTTCTTT	CASSEPPGRGLATEAFF
TRBD2	TRBV6-6	TRBJ2-3	.	TGTGCCAGCAGTTACGGGGGGGGAACAGGCACAGATACGCAGTATTTT	CASSYGGGTGTDTQYF
.	TRBV2	TRBJ2-7	.	TGTGCCAGCAGTGAATTAAGAGCATCCTACGAGCAGTACTTC	CASSELRASYEQYF
.	TRBV11-2	TRBJ1-6	.	TGTGCCAGCAGCTTAGATCTACCGTCACCCCTCCACTTT	CASSLDLPSPLHF
.	TRBV6-6	TRBJ2-7	.	TGTGCCAGCAGTTACCCCACCCGACAGACCAACGAGCAGTACTTC	CASSYPTRQTNEQYF
.	TRBV19	TRBJ1-2	.	TGTGCCAGTAGTATCTACAGGGCAGACCTCGACTATGGCTACACCTTC	CASSIYRADLDYGYTF
TRBD2	TRBV14	TRBJ2-7	.	TGTGCCAGCAGCCAGGGGAGGGTCGAGCAGTACTTC	CASSQGRVEQYF
.	TRBV6-1	TRBJ1-1	once	TGTGCCAGCAGTGAAATCAGGGGAGACACTGAAGCTTTCTTT	CASSEIRGDTEAFF
TRBD1	TRBV27	TRBJ1-1	.	TGTGCCAGCAGTAAAGACAGGGTTGGGACTGAAGCTTTCTTT	CASSKDRVGTEAFF
.	TRBV28	TRBJ2-2	.	TGTGCCAGCAGTTTATTTCGCGTCTTGAACACCGGGGAGCTGTTTTTT	CASSLFRVLNTGELFF
.	TRBV5-1	TRBJ1-1	.	TGCGCCAGCAGCTTGGCCTGGAGGGCACTGGGCACTGAAGCTTTCTTT	CASSLAWRALGTEAFF
.	TRBV4-2	TRBJ1-2	.	TGTGCCAGCAGCGATGGACAGACAAATAACTATGGCTACACCTTC	CASSDGQTNNYGYTF
.	TRBV18	TRBJ2-7	once	TGTGCCAGCTCACTCCTATTAGAAGGACAGCGAGCGCAGTACTTC	CASSLLLEGQRAQYF
.	TRBV5-8	TRBJ1-5	.	TGTGCCAGCAGCGAAGGATCCAGGGACAATCAGCCCCAGCATTTT	CASSEGSRDNQPQHF